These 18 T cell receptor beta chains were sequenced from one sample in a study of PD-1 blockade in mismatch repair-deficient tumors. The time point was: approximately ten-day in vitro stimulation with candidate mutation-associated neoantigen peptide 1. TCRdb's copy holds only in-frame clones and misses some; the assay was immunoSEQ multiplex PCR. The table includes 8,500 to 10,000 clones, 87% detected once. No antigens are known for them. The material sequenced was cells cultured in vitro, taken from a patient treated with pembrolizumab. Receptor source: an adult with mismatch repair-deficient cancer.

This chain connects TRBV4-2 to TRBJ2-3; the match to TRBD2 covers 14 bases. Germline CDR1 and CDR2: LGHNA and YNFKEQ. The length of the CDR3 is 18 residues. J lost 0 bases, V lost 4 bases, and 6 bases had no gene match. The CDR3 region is CASSLRGLAGASTDTQYF. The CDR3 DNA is TGTGCCAGCAGCCTACGGGGACTAGCGGGAGCAAGCACAGATACGCAGTATTTT.

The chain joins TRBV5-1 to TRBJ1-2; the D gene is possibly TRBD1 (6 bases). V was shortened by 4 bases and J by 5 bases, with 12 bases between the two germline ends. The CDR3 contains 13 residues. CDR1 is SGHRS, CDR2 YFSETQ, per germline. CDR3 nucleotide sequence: TGCGCCAGCAGCCCCGGCCAGGGGTATGGCTACACCTTC. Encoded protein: CASSPGQGYGYTF.

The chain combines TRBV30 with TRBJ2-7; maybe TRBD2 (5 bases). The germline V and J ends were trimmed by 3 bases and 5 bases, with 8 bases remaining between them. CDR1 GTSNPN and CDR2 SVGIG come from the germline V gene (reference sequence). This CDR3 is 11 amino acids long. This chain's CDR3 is CAWRPGDEQYF. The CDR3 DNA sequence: TGTGCCTGGAGACCCGGGGACGAGCAGTACTTC. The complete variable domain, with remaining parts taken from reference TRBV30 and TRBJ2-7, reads SQTIHQWPATLVQPVGSPLSLECTVEGTSNPNLYWYRQAAGRGLQLLFYSVGIGQISSEVPQNLSASRPQDRQFILSSKKLLLSDSGFYLCAWRPGDEQYFGPGTRLTVT.

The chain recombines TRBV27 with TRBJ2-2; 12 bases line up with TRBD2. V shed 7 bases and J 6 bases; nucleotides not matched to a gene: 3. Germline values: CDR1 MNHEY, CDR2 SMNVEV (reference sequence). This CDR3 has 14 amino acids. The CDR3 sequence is CASTGLAGAGELFF. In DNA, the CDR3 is TGTGCCAGCACGGGACTAGCGGGTGCCGGGGAGCTGTTTTTT.

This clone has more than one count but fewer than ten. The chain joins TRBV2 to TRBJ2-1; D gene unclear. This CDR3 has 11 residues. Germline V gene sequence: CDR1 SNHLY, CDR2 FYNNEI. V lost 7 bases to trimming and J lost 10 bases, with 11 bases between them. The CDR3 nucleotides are TGTGCCAGCAAGTACGATATCGAGCAGTTCTTC. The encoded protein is CASKYDIEQFF.

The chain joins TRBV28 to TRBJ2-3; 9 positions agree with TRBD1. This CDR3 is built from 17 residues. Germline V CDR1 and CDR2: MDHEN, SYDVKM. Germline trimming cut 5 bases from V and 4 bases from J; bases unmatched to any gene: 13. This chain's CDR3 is CASSPAGQGRGADTQYF. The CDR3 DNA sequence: TGTGCCAGCAGTCCGGCGGGACAGGGAAGAGGCGCAGATACGCAGTATTTT. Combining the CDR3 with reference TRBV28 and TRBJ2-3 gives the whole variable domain DVKVTQSSRYLVKRTGEKVFLECVQDMDHENMFWYRQDPGLGLRLIYFSYDVKMKEKGDIPEGYSVSREKKERFSLILESASTNQTSMYLCASSPAGQGRGADTQYFGPGTRLTVL.

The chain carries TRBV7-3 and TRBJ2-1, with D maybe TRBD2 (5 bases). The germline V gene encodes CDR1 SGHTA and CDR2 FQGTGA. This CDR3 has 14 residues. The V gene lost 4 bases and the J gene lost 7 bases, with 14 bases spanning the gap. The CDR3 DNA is TGTGCCAGCAGCTCAAGAGGGTCTCGGAATGAGCAGTTCTTC. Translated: CASSSRGSRNEQFF.

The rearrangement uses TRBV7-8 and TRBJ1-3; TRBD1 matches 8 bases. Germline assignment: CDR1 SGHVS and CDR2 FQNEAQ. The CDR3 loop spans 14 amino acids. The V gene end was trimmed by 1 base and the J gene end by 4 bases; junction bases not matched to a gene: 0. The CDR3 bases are TGTGCCAGCAGCTTAGGGACAGGGGGAAACACCATATATTTT. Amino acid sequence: CASSLGTGGNTIYF. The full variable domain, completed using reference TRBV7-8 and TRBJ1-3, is GAGVSQSPRYKVAKRGQDVALRCDPISGHVSLFWYQQALGQGPEFLTYFQNEAQLDKSGLPSDRFFAERPEGSVSTLKIQRTQQEDSAVYLCASSLGTGGNTIYFGEGSWLTVV.

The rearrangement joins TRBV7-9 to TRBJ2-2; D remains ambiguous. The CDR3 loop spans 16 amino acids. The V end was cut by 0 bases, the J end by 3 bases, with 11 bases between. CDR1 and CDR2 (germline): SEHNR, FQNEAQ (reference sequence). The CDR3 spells CASSLAVQVYTGELFF. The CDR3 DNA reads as TGTGCCAGCAGCTTAGCTGTTCAGGTCTACACCGGGGAGCTGTTTTTT.

This CDR3 reads CASSIESLGVSEAFF. DNA for the CDR3: TGTGCCAGTAGTATAGAGTCGTTGGGAGTCTCTGAAGCTTTCTTT. The chain combines TRBV19 with TRBJ1-1; D is ambiguous. CDR1 LNHDA and CDR2 SQIVND come from the germline V gene (reference sequence). The V and J ends lost 0 bases and 6 bases respectively, with 14 bases between them. CDR3 length: 15 amino acids.

This CDR3 is CASSDGSGSTDTQYF. The CDR3 nucleotides read TGCGCCAGCAGTGATGGTAGCGGGTCCACAGATACGCAGTATTTT. This sequence joins TRBV10-1 and TRBJ2-3; the match to TRBD2 covers 7 bases. Germline values: CDR1 WNHNN, CDR2 SYGVQD (reference sequence). The CDR3 has 15 amino acids. V shed 3 bases and J 2 bases; nucleotides not matched to a gene: 5.

Written as DNA, the CDR3 is TGTGCCAGCAGTTTGACAACTAACTATGGCTACACCTTC. This codes for CASSLTTNYGYTF. The chain has TRBV28 and TRBJ1-2; D is undetermined. Trimming stripped 3 bases from V and 0 bases from J, with 5 bases between. Per the germline V gene, CDR1 is MDHEN and CDR2 is SYDVKM. The CDR3 is made up of 13 amino acids.

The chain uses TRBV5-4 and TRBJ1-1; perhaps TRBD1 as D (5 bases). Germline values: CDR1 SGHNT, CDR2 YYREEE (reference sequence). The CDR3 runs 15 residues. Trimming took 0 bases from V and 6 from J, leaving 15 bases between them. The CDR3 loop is CASSLGAGPLSEAFF. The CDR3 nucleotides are TGTGCCAGCAGCTTGGGAGCAGGGCCGCTATCTGAAGCTTTCTTT.

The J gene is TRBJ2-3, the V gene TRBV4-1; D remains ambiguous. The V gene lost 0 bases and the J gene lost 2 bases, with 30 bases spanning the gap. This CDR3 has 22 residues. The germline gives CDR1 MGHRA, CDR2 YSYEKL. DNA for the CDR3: TGCGCCAGCAGCCAAGAGCGCCCCCTTAAGCGCCCCGGTACCCGATCCACAGATACGCAGTATTTT. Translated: CASSQERPLKRPGTRSTDTQYF.

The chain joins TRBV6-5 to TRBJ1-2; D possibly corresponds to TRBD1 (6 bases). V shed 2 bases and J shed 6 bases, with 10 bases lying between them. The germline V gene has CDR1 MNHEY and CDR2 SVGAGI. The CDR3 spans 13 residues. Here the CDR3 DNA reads TGTGCCAGCAGTTACGGGGGGGCCCATGGCTACACCTTC. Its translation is CASSYGGAHGYTF.

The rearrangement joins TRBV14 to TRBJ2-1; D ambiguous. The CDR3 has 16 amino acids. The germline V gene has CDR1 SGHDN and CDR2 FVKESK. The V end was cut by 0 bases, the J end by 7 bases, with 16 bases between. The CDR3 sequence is CASSQDTGSSGNEQFF. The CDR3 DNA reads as TGTGCCAGCAGCCAAGATACTGGCTCCTCTGGAAATGAGCAGTTCTTC. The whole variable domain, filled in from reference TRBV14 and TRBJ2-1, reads EAGVTQFPSHSVIEKGQTVTLRCDPISGHDNLYWYRRVMGKEIKFLLHFVKESKQDESGMPNNRFLAERTGGTYSTLKVQPAELEDSGVYFCASSQDTGSSGNEQFFGPGTRLTVL.

The CDR3 sequence is CASSHGLAGVAGELFF. CDR3 sequence (DNA): TGTGCCAGCAGTCACGGACTAGCGGGAGTGGCCGGGGAGCTGTTTTTT. The chain links TRBV7-9 to TRBJ2-2; TRBD2 agrees at 13 bases. There are 16 residues in the CDR3. Germline values: CDR1 SEHNR, CDR2 FQNEAQ (reference sequence). The ends lost 6 bases at V and 6 bases at J; junction bases unmatched: 7.

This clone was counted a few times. The CDR3 here is CASSLEAGTSYNEQFF. CDR3 DNA: TGTGCCAGCAGCTTAGAGGCGGGAACTTCCTACAATGAGCAGTTCTTC. The chain links TRBV7-2 to TRBJ2-1; a possible D gene is TRBD2 (6 bases). The CDR3 consists of 16 residues. Trimming took off 1 base at V and 1 base at J, with 11 bases between the two ends. Germline V gene data show CDR1 as SGHTA and CDR2 as FQGNSA.